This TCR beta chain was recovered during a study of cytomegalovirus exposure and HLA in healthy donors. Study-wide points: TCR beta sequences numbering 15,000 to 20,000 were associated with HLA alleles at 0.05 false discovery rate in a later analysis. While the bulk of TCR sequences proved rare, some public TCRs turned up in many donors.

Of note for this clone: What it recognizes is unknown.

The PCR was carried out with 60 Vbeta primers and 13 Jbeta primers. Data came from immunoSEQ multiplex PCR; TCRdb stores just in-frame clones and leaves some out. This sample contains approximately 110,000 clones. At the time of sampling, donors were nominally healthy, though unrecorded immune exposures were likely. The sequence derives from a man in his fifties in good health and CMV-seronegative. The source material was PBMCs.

The CDR3 DNA reads as TGTGCCAGCAGTTTATCGGGCCCGATTAGTTATGGCTACACCTTC. The encoded protein is CASSLSGPISYGYTF. V is TRBV27 and J is TRBJ1-2; D uncertain. Germline CDR1 MNHEY, CDR2 SMNVEV (reference sequence). CDR3 length: 15 amino acids. V lost 0 bases to trimming and J lost 5 bases, with 13 bases between them.